These 28 T cell receptor beta chains share one sample of origin, sequenced in a study of cytomegalovirus exposure and HLA in healthy donors. In the PCR, 60 Vbeta and 13 Jbeta primers were used. TCRdb's copy holds only in-frame clones and misses some; the assay was immunoSEQ multiplex PCR. The table includes 150,000 or so clones, 65% to 90% detected once. Sequenced input: PBMCs. All receptors derive from a woman between 18 and 30 years old in good health and CMV-seronegative.

The chain joins TRBV7-8 to TRBJ1-2, with 7 bases matching TRBD1. CDR3 length: 15 amino acids. The V gene end was trimmed by 2 bases and the J gene end by 4 bases; junction bases not matched to a gene: 7. The V gene's germline CDR1 is SGHVS and CDR2 FQNEAQ. The CDR3 region is CASSLRQGSAYGYTF. The CDR3 DNA is TGTGCCAGCAGCTTAAGACAGGGATCGGCCTATGGCTACACCTTC.

This chain links TRBV27 with TRBJ2-1; D is possibly TRBD1 (5 bases). V was pared by 6 bases and J by 10 bases, with 10 bases between. Germline CDR1 reads MNHEY; CDR2 reads SMNVEV (reference sequence). The CDR3 extends over 11 amino acids. The CDR3 region has the DNA TGTGCCAGCAGGGCAGGGTGGGAGCAGTTCTTC. Encoded protein: CASRAGWEQFF.

The chain recombines TRBV9 with TRBJ2-7; weak D call: TRBD1 (6 bases). Germline V gene sequence: CDR1 SGDLS, CDR2 YYNGEE. With 0 bases removed from V and 6 bases from J, the gap between germline ends came to 13 bases. CDR3 length: 14 residues. The CDR3 nucleotides read TGTGCCAGCAGCGTAGAGGGGGAGTTGGTCGAGCAGTACTTC. This sequence encodes CASSVEGELVEQYF.

The genes are TRBV6-1 and TRBJ1-5; the D gene is possibly TRBD1 (5 bases). Deletions cut 4 bases from V and 5 bases from J, with 21 bases between. This CDR3 has 17 amino acids. Germline V gene data show CDR1 as MNHNS and CDR2 as SASEGT. The CDR3 sequence: CASSAGGSFRQDQPQHF. CDR3 bases: TGTGCCAGCAGTGCTGGGGGGAGTTTCAGGCAGGATCAGCCCCAGCATTTT.

This rearrangement joins TRBV7-2 to TRBJ2-7; 9 bases are shared with TRBD2. V was pared by 5 bases and J by 0 bases, with 17 bases of the junction left unmatched. Germline assignment: CDR1 SGHTA and CDR2 FQGNSA. CDR3 length equals 19 residues. The CDR3 nucleotides read TGTGCCAGCAGCCGCCGACTGAGGAGCGGGGGGTTTAGCTCCTACGAGCAGTACTTC. Translation: CASSRRLRSGGFSSYEQYF.

The gene calls are TRBV19 and TRBJ2-1, with D maybe TRBD2 (6 bases). This CDR3 has 12 residues. V was cut by 9 bases and J by 4 bases, with 10 bases left in between. CDR1 is LNHDA and CDR2 is SQIVND in the germline V gene (reference sequence). The CDR3 reads CASAEGYNEQFF. For the CDR3, the DNA is TGTGCCAGCGCGGAGGGGTACAATGAGCAGTTCTTC.

CDR3: CASSPRTSGRMSYNEQFF. As DNA, the CDR3 is TGTGCCAGCAGTCCCCGGACTAGCGGGAGGATGTCCTACAATGAGCAGTTCTTC. This chain connects TRBV25-1 to TRBJ2-1; the match to TRBD2 covers 14 bases. Germline trimming cut 5 bases from V and 1 base from J; bases unmatched to any gene: 7. Germline V gives CDR1 MGHDK, CDR2 SYGVNS. The CDR3 length is 18 residues.

This chain connects TRBV4-2 to TRBJ2-2, with a weak D call TRBD1 (5 bases). This CDR3 is 15 amino acids long. From germline, CDR1 is LGHNA and CDR2 YNFKEQ. V was cut by 0 bases and J by 6 bases, with 11 bases left in between. The CDR3 nucleotides read TGTGCCAGCAGCCAAGATCAGGGTTGGGCCGGGGAGCTGTTTTTT. The encoded protein is CASSQDQGWAGELFF.

The V gene is TRBV7-9, the J gene TRBJ2-3; D is perhaps TRBD2 (6 bases). CDR1 SEHNR and CDR2 FQNEAQ come from the germline V gene (reference sequence). The CDR3 is 16 amino acids. V was shortened by 5 bases and J by 2 bases, with 17 bases between the two germline ends. CDR3 loop: CASSVRLVLNTDTQYF. The CDR3 DNA sequence: TGTGCCAGCAGCGTTAGACTAGTTCTCAACACAGATACGCAGTATTTT.

The chain carries TRBV4-1 and TRBJ1-1, with D hard to call. Germline V gene data show CDR1 as MGHRA and CDR2 as YSYEKL. The germline V and J ends were trimmed by 6 bases and 0 bases, with 11 bases remaining between them. The CDR3 extends over 14 amino acids. DNA of the CDR3: TGCGCCAGCAGTCTTGAGCCTTTGAACACTGAAGCTTTCTTT. Translating gives CASSLEPLNTEAFF.

The CDR3 region has the DNA TGTGCCAGCAGCTTAGCAGGGCAGGGGGAGTATGGCTACACCTTC. This gives the protein CASSLAGQGEYGYTF. The V gene is TRBV7-8, the J gene TRBJ1-2; 7 bases map to TRBD1. J was trimmed by 5 bases and V by 0 bases; bases with no gene match: 6. This CDR3 contains 15 residues. Germline-derived CDR1 and CDR2 are SGHVS and FQNEAQ.

V usage is TRBV27 and J usage is TRBJ2-2; 11 positions agree with TRBD2. The CDR3 runs 17 residues. The germline V gene has CDR1 MNHEY and CDR2 SMNVEV (reference sequence). V lost 4 bases and J lost 2; bases outside the gene matches: 6. Here the CDR3 DNA reads TGTGCCAGCAGTTACGGGGGACTAGCGGCTAACACCGGGGAGCTGTTTTTT. Translation gives CASSYGGLAANTGELFF.

This rearrangement joins TRBV21-1 to TRBJ1-5; the tabulated D call, TRBD1, remains unverified against the DNA. TRBV21-1 is labeled a pseudogene. The CDR3 totals 16 residues. The CDR3 loop is CASSTLGQNSNQPQHF. Written as DNA, the CDR3 is TGTGCCAGCAGCACCTTAGGACAGAATAGCAATCAGCCCCAGCATTTT.

The chain combines TRBV30 with TRBJ1-1; D unclear. V lost 3 bases and J lost 1, with 9 bases in between. CDR1 is GTSNPN, CDR2 SVGIG, per germline (reference sequence). The CDR3 sequence is 13 residues long. The CDR3 spells CAWSGSRNTEAFF. CDR3 bases: TGTGCCTGGAGCGGTAGCCGGAACACTGAAGCTTTCTTT.

The CDR3 nucleotides are TGTGCCAGCAGTCAGGGGTTCGGCACTGAAGCTTTCTTT. Protein product: CASSQGFGTEAFF. The chain recombines TRBV28 with TRBJ1-1; D may be TRBD1 (6 bases). This CDR3 has 13 residues. Germline V gives CDR1 MDHEN, CDR2 SYDVKM. V was clipped by 5 bases and J by 4 bases, with 11 bases between them.

The chain employs TRBV30 and TRBJ2-1; 7 bases line up with TRBD2. Germline V gene sequence: CDR1 GTSNPN, CDR2 SVGIG (reference sequence). The CDR3 runs to 14 residues. J was trimmed by 4 bases and V by 3 bases; bases with no gene match: 6. CDR3 sequence: CAWSWGGEYNEQFF. The CDR3 DNA reads TGTGCCTGGAGCTGGGGGGGTGAATACAATGAGCAGTTCTTC.

In its sample, this clone was seen a few times. The chain uses TRBV5-4 and TRBJ2-3; no definite D call. The germline V and J ends were trimmed by 1 base and 0 bases, with 15 bases remaining between them. The V gene's germline CDR1 is SGHNT and CDR2 YYREEE (reference sequence). The CDR3 has 17 residues. The CDR3 sequence: CASSLWADGFSTDTQYF. Here the CDR3 DNA reads TGTGCCAGCAGCTTGTGGGCCGACGGTTTTAGCACAGATACGCAGTATTTT.

This clone was seen a single time. The rearrangement links TRBV28 to TRBJ1-6; 8 bases fit TRBD1. The germline CDR1 and CDR2 sequences are MDHEN and SYDVKM. This CDR3 has 16 residues. The J segment lost 7 bases and the V segment lost 7 bases, leaving 12 bases of the junction unmatched. This chain's CDR3 is CASIEPPGQENSPLHF. The CDR3 DNA reads as TGTGCCAGCATCGAACCTCCGGGACAGGAAAATTCACCCCTCCACTTT. Using reference TRBV28 and TRBJ1-6 for the parts outside the CDR3, the full variable domain is DVKVTQSSRYLVKRTGEKVFLECVQDMDHENMFWYRQDPGLGLRLIYFSYDVKMKEKGDIPEGYSVSREKKERFSLILESASTNQTSMYLCASIEPPGQENSPLHFGNGTRLTVT.

This chain connects TRBV5-1 to TRBJ1-5; D is unresolved. Germline V gene data show CDR1 as SGHRS and CDR2 as YFSETQ. This CDR3 spans 15 amino acids. V dropped 1 base and J dropped 9 bases, with 17 bases sitting between them. The CDR3 nucleotides are TGCGCCAGCAGCTTGAGCCCGAGCGGGGAGGCGCCCCAGCATTTT. Protein product: CASSLSPSGEAPQHF.

This sequence joins TRBV7-2 and TRBJ2-7; 7 positions agree with TRBD2. This CDR3 is built from 17 residues. V dropped 0 bases and J dropped 3; count of bases not matched to a gene: 11. The germline V gene encodes CDR1 SGHTA and CDR2 FQGNSA. CDR3 sequence: CASSLAAGGGMGYEQYF. In DNA, the CDR3 is TGTGCCAGCAGCTTAGCTGCCGGGGGAGGGATGGGCTACGAGCAGTACTTC.

This chain uses TRBV19 with TRBJ2-7, with D perhaps matching TRBD1 (5 bases). The CDR3 runs to 12 residues. Germline CDR1 and CDR2: LNHDA and SQIVND (reference sequence). The V and J ends lost 6 bases and 7 bases respectively, with 13 bases between them. As DNA, the CDR3 is TGTGCCAGTAGCTTGGACGGACAAGAGCAGTACTTC. Protein product: CASSLDGQEQYF.

The gene calls are TRBV7-9 and TRBJ2-7; TRBD2 aligns across 9 bases. This CDR3 has 16 residues. Unmatched junction bases numbered 13, after V lost 5 bases and J lost 5 bases. The germline V gene encodes CDR1 SEHNR and CDR2 FQNEAQ (reference sequence). This CDR3 reads CASSPLTSGKGNEQYF. In DNA form, the CDR3 reads TGTGCCAGCAGCCCTCTGACTAGCGGTAAAGGGAACGAGCAGTACTTC.

This chain links TRBV19 with TRBJ2-2; D is possibly TRBD1 (5 bases). Per germline, CDR1 LNHDA and CDR2 SQIVND (reference sequence). Between the trimmed V and J ends, which lost 6 bases and 1 base, there was a span of 12 bases. The CDR3 spans 15 residues. CDR3: CASRRRGRNTGELFF. The CDR3 coding sequence is TGTGCCAGTAGGAGAAGGGGTCGGAACACCGGGGAGCTGTTTTTT.

This chain uses TRBV29-1 with TRBJ2-7; 10 bases fit TRBD2. CDR1 and CDR2 (germline): SQVTM, ANQGSEA. This CDR3 has 13 residues. V shed 3 bases and J 5 bases; nucleotides not matched to a gene: 4. In DNA form, the CDR3 reads TGCAGCGTTGATTCCAGCGGGAGGGACGAGCAGTACTTC. It yields the protein CSVDSSGRDEQYF.

The chain links TRBV5-5 to TRBJ2-2, with TRBD2 matching over 11 bases. J lost 4 bases, V lost 5 bases, and 16 bases had no gene match. The CDR3 contains 19 residues. CDR1 and CDR2 from the germline V gene are SGHKS and YYEKEE (reference sequence). Here the CDR3 reads CASSSSMTSGVVGTGELFF. CDR3 bases: TGTGCCAGCAGTTCTTCCATGACTAGCGGGGTAGTTGGCACCGGGGAGCTGTTTTTT.

CDR3 sequence (DNA): TGTGCCAGCAGTTTCGACAGGGGGCGAGATACGCAGTATTTT. As protein: CASSFDRGRDTQYF. This sequence joins TRBV2 and TRBJ2-3, with 10 bases identical to TRBD1. Germline V CDR1 and CDR2: SNHLY, FYNNEI. The V gene end was trimmed by 5 bases and the J gene end by 5 bases; junction bases not matched to a gene: 4. The CDR3 contains 14 residues.

This clone has a single count. The genes are TRBV19 and TRBJ1-5; D is ambiguous. V was cut by 3 bases and J by 7 bases, with 10 bases left in between. The CDR3 covers 13 residues. Germline V gene lookup returns CDR1 LNHDA and CDR2 SQIVND (reference sequence). The CDR3, as DNA: TGTGCCAGTAGTATGGAGGTGGAGCAGCCCCAGCATTTT. Translation: CASSMEVEQPQHF.

The chain links TRBV19 to TRBJ2-7; 7 bases match TRBD1. V shed 5 bases, J shed 0 bases, and the junction held 7 bases outside the gene matches. Germline V gene sequence: CDR1 LNHDA, CDR2 SQIVND (reference sequence). This CDR3 region has 15 residues. The CDR3: CASSGWTGVSYEQYF. The CDR3 nucleotides are TGTGCCAGTAGTGGGTGGACAGGAGTCTCCTACGAGCAGTACTTC. Full variable domain (outside the CDR3, taken from reference TRBV19 and TRBJ2-7): DGGITQSPKYLFRKEGQNVTLSCEQNLNHDAMYWYRQDPGQGLRLIYYSQIVNDFQKGDIAEGYSVSREKKESFPLTVTSAQKNPTAFYLCASSGWTGVSYEQYFGPGTRLTVT.